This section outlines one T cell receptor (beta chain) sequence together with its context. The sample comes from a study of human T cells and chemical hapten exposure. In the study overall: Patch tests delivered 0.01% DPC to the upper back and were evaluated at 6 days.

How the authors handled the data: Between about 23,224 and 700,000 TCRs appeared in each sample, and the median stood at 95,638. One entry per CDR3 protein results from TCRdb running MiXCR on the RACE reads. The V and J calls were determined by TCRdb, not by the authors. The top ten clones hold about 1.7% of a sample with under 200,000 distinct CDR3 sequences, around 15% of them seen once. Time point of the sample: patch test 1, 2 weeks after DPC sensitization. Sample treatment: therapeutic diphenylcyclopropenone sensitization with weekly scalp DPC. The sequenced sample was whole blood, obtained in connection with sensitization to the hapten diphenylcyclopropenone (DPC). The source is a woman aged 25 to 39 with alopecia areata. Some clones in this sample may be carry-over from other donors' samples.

CDR3 DNA sequence: TGCAGCGCCGGGACGCCTAACACCGGGGAGCTGTTTTTT. Translation gives CSAGTPNTGELFF. The J gene is TRBJ2-2, the V gene TRBV29-1; D possibly uses TRBD1 or TRBD2 (5 bases each). Trimming left V 7 bases short and J 2 bases short, with 11 bases between. The germline V gene has CDR1 SQVTM and CDR2 ANQGSEA. This CDR3 is 13 amino acids long.